These 20 T cell receptor beta chains came from one sample sequenced in a study of Ad26.COV2.S vaccination and SARS-CoV-2 variants. Profiling relied on immunoSEQ multiplex PCR, and the TCRdb table lists in-frame clones only, not all of them. This sample has about 350,000 clones, with 70% to 90% found just once. The sample's treatment: approximately 18 received Ad26.COV2.S at low or high dose, single or two shots; 5 received placebo; per-sample allocation not given. The investigators took samples on day 63 after the first vaccine or placebo injection. Sequencing was performed on peripheral blood, taken in a trial of Ad26.COV2.S vaccine versus placebo. The receptors come from a person aged 18 to 65 who received the Ad26.COV2.S COVID-19 vaccine or a placebo.

The chain joins TRBV2 to TRBJ2-7, with D perhaps TRBD2 (5 bases). V lost 8 bases and J 3 bases, leaving 14 bases between the germline ends. Germline V lookup: CDR1 SNHLY, CDR2 FYNNEI. This CDR3 has 13 residues. CDR3 coding DNA: TGTGCCAGCTCGGACTTATTGTACTACGAGCAGTACTTC. Amino acids: CASSDLLYYEQYF.

The chain links TRBV7-9 to TRBJ1-1; 7 nucleotides align to TRBD1. This CDR3 comprises 15 residues. V gave up 3 bases and J gave up 5 bases; unmatched junction bases: 9. The germline V gene has CDR1 SEHNR and CDR2 FQNEAQ (reference sequence). CDR3 amino acids: CASSFGGYRGTEAFF. The CDR3 DNA sequence: TGTGCCAGCAGCTTTGGGGGTTACAGGGGTACTGAAGCTTTCTTT.

The CDR3 here is CSVEDIGGGHETQYF. CDR3 coding DNA: TGCAGCGTTGAAGATATAGGGGGGGGCCATGAGACCCAGTACTTC. The chain recombines TRBV29-1 with TRBJ2-5, with a weak D call TRBD2 (7 bases). Germline V gene sequence: CDR1 SQVTM, CDR2 ANQGSEA. The V and J ends lost 0 bases and 5 bases respectively, with 16 bases between them. This CDR3 is built from 15 residues.

The V and J genes are TRBV5-1 and TRBJ2-7; the D is unclear. Trimming took off 4 bases at V and 1 base at J, with 6 bases between the two ends. The length of the CDR3 is 12 residues. Germline CDR1 SGHRS, CDR2 YFSETQ. The CDR3 coding sequence is TGCGCCAGCAGCGGAAGTTCCTACGAGCAGTACTTC. Its translation is CASSGSSYEQYF.

The chain employs TRBV19 and TRBJ1-4, with D unclear. Trimming stripped 5 bases from V and 6 bases from J, with 10 bases between. Germline CDR1 LNHDA, CDR2 SQIVND (reference sequence). CDR3 size: 13 residues. For the CDR3, the DNA is TGTGCCAGTAGTGTCAACTCAGATGAAAAACTGTTTTTT. It encodes CASSVNSDEKLFF.

V is TRBV5-4 and J is TRBJ1-1; 8 nucleotides agree with TRBD1. Per the germline V gene, CDR1 is SGHNT and CDR2 is YYREEE (reference sequence). The CDR3 is 13 residues long. The junction had 3 bases not matched to a gene; V was cut back by 4 bases and J by 4 bases. The CDR3 protein is CASSAGTGTEAFF. CDR3 in DNA: TGTGCCAGCAGCGCCGGGACAGGCACTGAAGCTTTCTTT.

V usage is TRBV4-1 and J usage is TRBJ1-2, with D unclear. This CDR3 has 13 amino acids. The germline V gene has CDR1 MGHRA and CDR2 YSYEKL. Deletions cut 0 bases from V and 12 bases from J, with 14 bases between. DNA of the CDR3: TGCGCCAGCAGCCAAGATTGGGAGATTACCCACACCTTC. This gives the protein CASSQDWEITHTF.

The gene calls are TRBV9 and TRBJ2-7, with 8 positions matching TRBD2. CDR3 length: 14 residues. Germline V CDR1 and CDR2: SGDLS, YYNGEE. Unmatched junction bases numbered 9, after V lost 4 bases and J lost 6 bases. The CDR3: CASSPYGGGREQYF. DNA of the CDR3: TGTGCCAGCAGCCCCTACGGGGGGGGGCGCGAGCAGTACTTC.

This clone has a single count. The chain recombines TRBV10-3 with TRBJ2-3; 7 positions agree with TRBD1. The CDR3 length is 16 residues. Trimming took 2 bases from V and 2 from J; bases not matched to a gene: 7. Germline values: CDR1 ENHRY, CDR2 SYGVKD. CDR3 nucleotides: TGTGCCATCAGTGAGAAAGACAGGGAACACACAGATACGCAGTATTTT. It specifies CAISEKDREHTDTQYF.

The chain links TRBV3-1 (or the pseudogene TRBV3-2) to TRBJ2-1; D ambiguous. In germline, CDR1 is LGHDT, CDR2 YNNKEL (reference sequence). CDR3 size: 13 residues. The V end was cut by 4 bases, the J end by 8 bases, with 12 bases between. The CDR3 nucleotides are TGTGCCAGCAGCCTCCTAGGGTCCGATGAGCAGTTCTTC. Residues: CASSLLGSDEQFF.

The V gene is TRBV20-1, the J gene TRBJ2-3, with D possibly TRBD1 on 5 matching bases. The CDR3 is made up of 11 amino acids. Germline V gene data show CDR1 as DFQATT and CDR2 as SNEGSKA (reference sequence). Trimming removed 6 bases at V and 5 bases at J, with 9 bases between. In DNA form, the CDR3 reads TGCAGTGCCCCCCAGGGAGATACGCAGTATTTT. Encoded protein: CSAPQGDTQYF.

V usage is TRBV9 and J usage is TRBJ1-1, with D possibly matching TRBD1 (6 bases). V lost 0 bases to trimming and J lost 0 bases, with 12 bases between them. CDR1 and CDR2 from the germline V gene are SGDLS and YYNGEE. The CDR3 runs 16 residues. The CDR3 here is CASSVGAQGVNTEAFF. CDR3 sequence (DNA): TGTGCCAGCAGCGTAGGAGCACAGGGAGTGAACACTGAAGCTTTCTTT.

This rearrangement joins TRBV28 to TRBJ2-1; 8 bases agree with TRBD2. This CDR3 comprises 17 residues. CDR1 MDHEN and CDR2 SYDVKM come from the germline V gene. Germline trimming cut 5 bases from V and 2 bases from J; bases unmatched to any gene: 11. The CDR3 spells CASSPHRSSGAYNEQFF. CDR3 nucleotide sequence: TGTGCCAGCAGTCCCCACCGGAGTAGCGGGGCCTACAATGAGCAGTTCTTC.

This clone has a handful of counts. The chain is built from TRBV5-5 and TRBJ1-2; a weak D match, TRBD1 (6 bases). This CDR3 is built from 14 residues. The germline V gene has CDR1 SGHKS and CDR2 YYEKEE (reference sequence). V was trimmed by 4 bases and J by 5 bases, leaving 15 bases between them. The DNA for the CDR3 is TGTGCCAGCAGCCCGGAGGGGGTTGGGTATGGCTACACCTTC. Translating it yields CASSPEGVGYGYTF.

The chain combines TRBV27 with TRBJ2-2, with 7 nucleotides matching TRBD2. V was pared by 7 bases and J by 3 bases, with 11 bases of the junction left unmatched. Germline CDR1 reads MNHEY; CDR2 reads SMNVEV (reference sequence). This CDR3 spans 16 amino acids. CDR3 amino acids: CASTPRGRGYTGELFF. CDR3 DNA sequence: TGTGCCAGCACCCCTCGTGGGAGGGGTTACACCGGGGAGCTGTTTTTT.

CDR3 sequence (DNA): TGTGCCAGCAGCTTGCGAGGGAGCAACACTGAAGCTTTCTTT. This codes for CASSLRGSNTEAFF. This chain connects TRBV7-9 to TRBJ1-1, with D hard to call. From germline, CDR1 is SEHNR and CDR2 FQNEAQ (reference sequence). Trimming removed 3 bases from V and 2 bases from J, with 10 bases in between. The CDR3 extends over 14 amino acids. Variable domain in full (rest from reference TRBV7-9 and TRBJ1-1): DTGVSQNPRHKITKRGQNVTFRCDPISEHNRLYWYRQTLGQGPEFLTYFQNEAQLEKSRLLSDRFSAERPKGSFSTLEIQRTEQGDSAMYLCASSLRGSNTEAFFGQGTRLTVV.

This clone was observed once. J is TRBJ2-3 and V is TRBV5-1; TRBD1 is a possible D gene (7 bases). CDR1 is SGHRS and CDR2 is YFSETQ in the germline V gene. This CDR3 spans 15 amino acids. V was cut by 4 bases and J by 2 bases, with 14 bases left in between. The CDR3 here is CASSLGGGNTDTQYF. The CDR3 DNA sequence: TGCGCCAGCAGCCTAGGGGGCGGGAACACAGATACGCAGTATTTT. The complete variable domain, with remaining parts taken from reference TRBV5-1 and TRBJ2-3, reads KAGVTQTPRYLIKTRGQQVTLSCSPISGHRSVSWYQQTPGQGLQFLFEYFSETQRNKGNFPGRFSGRQFSNSRSEMNVSTLELGDSALYLCASSLGGGNTDTQYFGPGTRLTVL.

For this clone: A far larger clone is one nucleotide away, so this likely arose from a read error. This sequence joins TRBV11-2 and TRBJ1-5; 7 nucleotides align to TRBD1. Germline V CDR1 and CDR2: SGHAT, FQNNGV. This CDR3 is built from 14 residues. The V segment lost 5 bases and the J segment 2 bases; nucleotides outside the gene matches: 3. Here the CDR3 DNA reads TGTGCCAGCAGCCACACAGGGGGCAATCAGCCCCAGCATTTT. It specifies CASSHTGGNQPQHF.

The DNA of the CDR3 is TGCAGCGTTGAAGATAGGTTGAGCTCCTACAATGAGCAGTTCTTC. This translates into CSVEDRLSSYNEQFF. The rearrangement uses TRBV29-1 and TRBJ2-1, with no clear D. The V gene lost 0 bases and the J gene lost 0 bases, with 9 bases spanning the gap. From germline, CDR1 is SQVTM and CDR2 ANQGSEA. The CDR3 extends over 15 amino acids.

V is TRBV27 and J is TRBJ2-7, with 9 bases lining up with TRBD2. Germline V gives CDR1 MNHEY, CDR2 SMNVEV (reference sequence). The junction had 10 bases not matched to a gene; V was cut back by 6 bases and J by 7 bases. The CDR3 consists of 14 residues. The CDR3 is CASSLAGEGGEQYF. CDR3 coding DNA: TGTGCCAGCAGCTTAGCGGGAGAAGGAGGTGAGCAGTACTTC.